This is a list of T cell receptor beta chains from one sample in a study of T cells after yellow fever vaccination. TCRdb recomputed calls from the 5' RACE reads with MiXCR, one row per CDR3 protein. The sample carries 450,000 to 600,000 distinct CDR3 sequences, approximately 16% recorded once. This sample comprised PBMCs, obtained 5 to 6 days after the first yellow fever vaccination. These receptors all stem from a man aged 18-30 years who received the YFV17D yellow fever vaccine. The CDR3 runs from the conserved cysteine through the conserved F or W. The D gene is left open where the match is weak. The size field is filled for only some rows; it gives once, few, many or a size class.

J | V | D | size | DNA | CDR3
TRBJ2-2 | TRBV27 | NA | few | TGTGCCAGCCACAGCTGGACCGGGGAGCTGTTTTTT | CASHSWTGELFF
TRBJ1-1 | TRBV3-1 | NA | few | TGTGCCAGCAGCCAAGGCGCGTGGGTGGGATACACTGAAGCTTTCTTT | CASSQGAWVGYTEAFF
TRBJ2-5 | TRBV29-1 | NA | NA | TGCAGCGTTCGAAGTCGGGGGTACCAAGAGACCCAGTACTTC | CSVRSRGYQETQYF
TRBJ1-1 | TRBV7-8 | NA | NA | TGTGCCAGCAGCTTAGCTGGTGTGAATGTCCTGAACACTGAAGCTTTCTTT | CASSLAGVNVLNTEAFF
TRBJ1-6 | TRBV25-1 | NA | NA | TGTGCCAGCAGTGATCTCGGGGAGGGAATTTCACCCCTCCACTTT | CASSDLGEGISPLHF
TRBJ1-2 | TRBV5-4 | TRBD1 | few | TGTGCCAGCCGCTTGAAACAGGGGATAGGTGGCTACACCTTC | CASRLKQGIGGYTF
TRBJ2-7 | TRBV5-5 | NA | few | TGTGCCAGCAGCTTATGGGCAGGGGCCGAGCAGTACTTC | CASSLWAGAEQYF
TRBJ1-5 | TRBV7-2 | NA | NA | TGTGCCAGCAGCTCGACCCATTGGCAGCCCCAGCATTTT | CASSSTHWQPQHF
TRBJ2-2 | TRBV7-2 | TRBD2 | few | TGTGCCAGCAGCTCTCCGCCGGGACTAGCGGGCACCGGGGAGCTGTTTTTT | CASSSPPGLAGTGELFF
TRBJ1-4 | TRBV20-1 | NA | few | TGCAGTGCTAGATCATCAACTAATGAAAAACTGTTTTTT | CSARSSTNEKLFF
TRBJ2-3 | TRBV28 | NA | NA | TGTGCCAGCAACTCTGGTGGCAGGGCAAAGGATACGCGGTATTTT | CASNSGGRAKDTRYF
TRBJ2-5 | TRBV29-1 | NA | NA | TGCAGCGTTGGGTCGTGGGGCTCCTTGGAGACCCAGTACTTC | CSVGSWGSLETQYF
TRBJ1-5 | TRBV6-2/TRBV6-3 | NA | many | TGTGCCAGCAGTCCCTCAGGGCCAGGCGATCAGCCCCAGCATTTT | CASSPSGPGDQPQHF
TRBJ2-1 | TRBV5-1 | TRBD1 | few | TGCGCCAGCAGCTTGACAGGGGCTAGACCCTACAATGAGCAGTTCTTC | CASSLTGARPYNEQFF
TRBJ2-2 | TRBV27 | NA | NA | TGTGCCAGCAGATTGGGTGGCGGGGAGCTGTTTTTT | CASRLGGGELFF
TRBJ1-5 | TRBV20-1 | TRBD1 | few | TGCAGTGCTACGACAGGGGCGTTTGGCAATCAGCCCCAGCATTTT | CSATTGAFGNQPQHF
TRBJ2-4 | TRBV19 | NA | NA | TGTGCCAGTAGTATACTGGGGAACCCAGCCAAAAACATTCAGTACTTC | CASSILGNPAKNIQYF
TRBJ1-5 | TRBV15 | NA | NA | TGTGCCACCAGCGACCTCTTGGATAATAGCAATCAGCCCCAGCATTTT | CATSDLLDNSNQPQHF
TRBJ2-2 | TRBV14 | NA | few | TGTGCCAGCAGCCAACTATTCCGGGCCGGGGAGCTGTTTTTT | CASSQLFRAGELFF
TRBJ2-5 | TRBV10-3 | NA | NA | TGTGCCATCAGTGAGTCCAAAGAGACCCAGTACTTC | CAISESKETQYF
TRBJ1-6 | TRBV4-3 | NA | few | TGCGCCAGCAGCCAAACCTCAAATCCCAGGGGCCATTCACCCCTCCACTTT | CASSQTSNPRGHSPLHF
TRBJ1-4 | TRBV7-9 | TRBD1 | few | TGTGCCAGCAGCTCAGGGGGGCTTCAAAATGAAAAACTGTTTTTT | CASSSGGLQNEKLFF
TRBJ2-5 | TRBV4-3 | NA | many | TGCGCCAGCAGCCAAGACATACCAGGCACTCAAGAGACCCAGTACTTC | CASSQDIPGTQETQYF
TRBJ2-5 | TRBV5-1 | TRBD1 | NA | TGCGCCAGCAGCTTGCGGAGGGACAGGGAAGATGAGACCCAGTACTTC | CASSLRRDREDETQYF
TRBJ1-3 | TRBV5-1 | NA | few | TGCGCCAGCAAGCAGAACTCTGGAAACACCATATATTTT | CASKQNSGNTIYF
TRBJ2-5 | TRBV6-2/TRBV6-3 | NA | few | TGTGCCAGCAGTTACCCGGATAGGGCGGGGCAAGAGACCCAGTACTTC | CASSYPDRAGQETQYF
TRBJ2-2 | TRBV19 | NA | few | TGTGCGGCGCCTCAGGAGCTGTTTTTT | CAAPQELFF
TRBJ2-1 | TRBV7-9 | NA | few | TGTGCCAGCAGCTTAATGGCGGACAATGAGCAGTTCTTC | CASSLMADNEQFF
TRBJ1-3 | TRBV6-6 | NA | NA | TGTGCCAGCAGTTACACAGGTGGAAACACCATATATTTT | CASSYTGGNTIYF
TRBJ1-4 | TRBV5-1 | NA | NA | TGCGCCAGCAGCTTGGTGGGATTTACTGAAAAACTGTTTTTT | CASSLVGFTEKLFF
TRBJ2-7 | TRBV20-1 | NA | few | TGCAGTGCTACTAGCGATCCCTACGAGCAGTACTTC | CSATSDPYEQYF
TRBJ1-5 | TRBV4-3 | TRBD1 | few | TGCGCCAGCAGCCAAGGAGCGACAGGGGAGAGCCAGCCCCAGCATTTT | CASSQGATGESQPQHF
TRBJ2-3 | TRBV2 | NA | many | TGTGCCAGCGGGGGGGCCTCACGCACAGATACGCAGTATTTT | CASGGASRTDTQYF
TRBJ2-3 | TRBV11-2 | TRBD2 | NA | TGTGCCAGCAGCTCCGGACTAGCGGGGGTGGGTGAAACAGATACGCAGTATTTT | CASSSGLAGVGETDTQYF
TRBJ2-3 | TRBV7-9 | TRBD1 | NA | TGTGCCAGCAGCCGTTTTACGACAGGGCGTCGAGATACGCAGTATTTT | CASSRFTTGRRDTQYF
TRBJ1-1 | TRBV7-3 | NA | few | TGTGCCAGCAGCTTAGGAGAATCTGGTGAAGCTTTCTTT | CASSLGESGEAFF
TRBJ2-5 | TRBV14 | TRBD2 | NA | TGTGCCAGCAGCCAAGACAGCGGGGTATGGGAGACCCAGTACTTC | CASSQDSGVWETQYF
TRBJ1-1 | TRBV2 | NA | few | TGTGCCAGCAGAGGATCAACAGGACTCACTGAAGCTTTCTTT | CASRGSTGLTEAFF
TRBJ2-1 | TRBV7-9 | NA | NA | TGTGCCAGCAGCTTCTCCCGGGACGTCTCCTACAATGAGCAGTTCTTC | CASSFSRDVSYNEQFF
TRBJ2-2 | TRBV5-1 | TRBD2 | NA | TGCGCCAGCAGCCCGGGGACTAGCTGGGGCACCGGGGAGCTGTTTTTT | CASSPGTSWGTGELFF